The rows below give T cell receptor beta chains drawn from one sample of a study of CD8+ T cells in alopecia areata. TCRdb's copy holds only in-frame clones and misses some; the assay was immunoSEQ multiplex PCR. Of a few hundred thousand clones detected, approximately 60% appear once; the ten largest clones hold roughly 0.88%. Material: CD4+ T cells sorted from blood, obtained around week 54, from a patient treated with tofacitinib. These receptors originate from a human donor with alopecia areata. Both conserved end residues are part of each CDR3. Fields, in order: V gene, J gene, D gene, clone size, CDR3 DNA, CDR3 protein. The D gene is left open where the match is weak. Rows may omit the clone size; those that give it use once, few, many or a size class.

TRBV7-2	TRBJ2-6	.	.	TGTGCCAGCAGCTTGACAGGCTCTGGGGCCAACGTCCTGACTTTC	CASSLTGSGANVLTF
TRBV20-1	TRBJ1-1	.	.	TGCAGTGCTAGACAGGTGACGGAAGCTTTCTTT	CSARQVTEAFF
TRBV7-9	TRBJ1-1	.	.	TGTGCCAGCAGCTTGAGGGGAGGGACTGAAGCTTTCTTT	CASSLRGGTEAFF
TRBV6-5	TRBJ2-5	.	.	TGTGCCAGCAGTGGAACATGGGACTTCGTAGGGACCCAGTACTTC	CASSGTWDFVGTQYF
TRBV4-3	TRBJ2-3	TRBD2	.	TGCGCCAGCAGCCAAGAGGTCACTAGCGGAACAGATACGCAGTATTTT	CASSQEVTSGTDTQYF
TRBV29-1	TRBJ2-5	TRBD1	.	TGCAGCGTCCGGGACAGGGGTAGACAGGAGACCCAGTACTTC	CSVRDRGRQETQYF
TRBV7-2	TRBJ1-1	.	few	TGTGCCAGCAGCTTAGCCCCGACTGGGAACACTGAAGCTTTCTTT	CASSLAPTGNTEAFF
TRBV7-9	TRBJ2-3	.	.	TGTGCCAGCAGCCCCAGACGGGTGACCACAGATACGCAGTATTTT	CASSPRRVTTDTQYF
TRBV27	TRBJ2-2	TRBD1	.	TGTGCCAGCAGTTGGACAGGGGGCCCCGGGGAGCTGTTTTTT	CASSWTGGPGELFF
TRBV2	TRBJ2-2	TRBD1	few	TGTGCCAGTAACCGAGGACAGGGGGCGACCGGGGAGCTGTTTTTT	CASNRGQGATGELFF
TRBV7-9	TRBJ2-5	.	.	TGTGCCAGCAGCTTAGCGCTTGAGCCAACAGGACAAGAGACCCAGTACTTC	CASSLALEPTGQETQYF
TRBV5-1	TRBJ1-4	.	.	TGCGCCAGCAGCTTGGGGAGACCTAATGAAAAACTGTTTTTT	CASSLGRPNEKLFF
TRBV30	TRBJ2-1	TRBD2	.	TGTGCCTGGAGATCGGGACTAGCGTATGGTAATGAGCAGTTCTTC	CAWRSGLAYGNEQFF
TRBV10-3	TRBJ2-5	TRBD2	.	TGTGCCATCAGAGGGACTAGCGGGGGGGCCTGGGAGACCCAGTACTTC	CAIRGTSGGAWETQYF
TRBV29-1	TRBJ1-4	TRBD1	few	TGCAGCGTTGTTGGAGGGGGCCAGGAAAAACTGTTTTTT	CSVVGGGQEKLFF
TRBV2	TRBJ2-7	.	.	TGTGCCAGCGCCGAAAGGGACGAGCAGTACTTC	CASAERDEQYF
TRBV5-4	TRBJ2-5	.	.	TGTGCCAGCAGCTCTCAAGAGACCCAGTACTTC	CASSSQETQYF
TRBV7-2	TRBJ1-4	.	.	TGTGCCAGCAGCATACAAGTTGCAACTAATGAAAAACTGTTTTTT	CASSIQVATNEKLFF
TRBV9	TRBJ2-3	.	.	TGTGCCAGCAGCGTGGAATTCACAGATACGCAGTATTTT	CASSVEFTDTQYF
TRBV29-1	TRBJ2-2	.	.	TGCAGCGTTCAGAGCGGCCACCCCACCGGGGAGCTGTTTTTT	CSVQSGHPTGELFF
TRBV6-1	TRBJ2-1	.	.	TGTGCCAGCAGTGAAGGGTGGACAGTTCGGGGGCAGTTCTTC	CASSEGWTVRGQFF
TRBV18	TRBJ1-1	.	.	TGTGCCAGCTCACCTCGACAGCCTAAGGGTGAAGCTTTCTTT	CASSPRQPKGEAFF
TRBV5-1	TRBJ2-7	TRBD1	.	TGCGCCAGCAGCCCCGGGACAGGGGCCAGCGAGCAGTACTTC	CASSPGTGASEQYF
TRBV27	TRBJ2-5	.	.	TGTGCCAGCAGTTTTTGGTACCAAGAGACCCAGTACTTC	CASSFWYQETQYF